These T cell receptor beta chains were read from a single sample in a study of blood T cells in healthy people across ages. Via MiXCR, TCRdb re-called the 5' RACE reads, giving one row per CDR3 protein. There are 1.5 million to 2 million distinct CDR3 sequences in the sample; roughly 43% occur only once, and 20% to 25% lies in the top ten. Material: blood. Receptors were obtained from a human donor in good health. Each CDR3 is given with its conserved first and last residue. The order of the fields is CDR3 protein, CDR3 DNA, D gene, V gene, clone size, J gene. The D gene is left open where the match is weak. Clone size is given for some rows only: seen once, a few or many times, or a class if the clone is expanded.

CDR3aa: CASLKGRGYNEQFF
CDR3nt: TGTGCCAGCCTCAAGGGGCGGGGTTACAATGAGCAGTTCTTC
d_gene: -
v_gene: TRBV7-2
abundance: -
j_gene: TRBJ2-1

CDR3aa: CASSEMGQTGANVLTF
CDR3nt: TGTGCCAGCAGTGAGATGGGACAGACTGGGGCCAACGTCCTGACTTTC
d_gene: TRBD1
v_gene: TRBV6-1
abundance: -
j_gene: TRBJ2-6

CDR3aa: CSVGVRGRGSTEAFF
CDR3nt: TGCAGCGTTGGGGTCAGGGGACGGGGAAGCACTGAAGCTTTCTTT
d_gene: -
v_gene: TRBV29-1
abundance: -
j_gene: TRBJ1-1

CDR3aa: CSVDTTPHEQYF
CDR3nt: TGCAGCGTCGACACCACCCCACACGAGCAGTACTTC
d_gene: -
v_gene: TRBV29-1
abundance: -
j_gene: TRBJ2-7

CDR3aa: CAISLTLPGDTIYF
CDR3nt: TGTGCCATCAGTTTGACATTGCCGGGGGACACCATATATTTT
d_gene: -
v_gene: TRBV10-3
abundance: few
j_gene: TRBJ1-3

CDR3aa: CAWSVLVRVYGYTF
CDR3nt: TGTGCCTGGAGTGTACTGGTTCGGGTCTATGGCTACACCTTC
d_gene: -
v_gene: TRBV30
abundance: -
j_gene: TRBJ1-2

CDR3aa: CASSSSASGFSLTYEQYF
CDR3nt: TGTGCCAGTAGCTCCTCCGCCAGCGGGTTCTCCCTTACCTACGAGCAGTACTTC
d_gene: -
v_gene: TRBV19
abundance: -
j_gene: TRBJ2-7

CDR3aa: CASSTTGDGYGYTF
CDR3nt: TGCGCCAGCAGCACAACAGGGGATGGCTATGGCTACACCTTC
d_gene: TRBD1
v_gene: TRBV5-1
abundance: -
j_gene: TRBJ1-2

CDR3aa: CASSLTDGGEQFF
CDR3nt: TGTGCCAGCAGCTTAACTGACGGAGGTGAGCAGTTCTTC
d_gene: -
v_gene: TRBV7-3
abundance: -
j_gene: TRBJ2-1

CDR3aa: CAISEGASDYGYTF
CDR3nt: TGTGCCATCAGTGAGGGGGCGTCGGACTATGGCTACACCTTC
d_gene: -
v_gene: TRBV10-3
abundance: -
j_gene: TRBJ1-2

CDR3aa: CASSYSKGRETEAFF
CDR3nt: TGTGCCAGCAGTTACTCTAAGGGGAGGGAGACTGAAGCTTTCTTT
d_gene: -
v_gene: TRBV6-6
abundance: -
j_gene: TRBJ1-1

CDR3aa: CASSQGTLNYGYTF
CDR3nt: TGTGCCAGCAGCCAGGGGACACTTAACTATGGCTACACCTTC
d_gene: -
v_gene: TRBV14
abundance: -
j_gene: TRBJ1-2

CDR3aa: CASSLGTPEQYF
CDR3nt: TGTGCCAGCAGCTTAGGGACACCAGAGCAGTACTTC
d_gene: -
v_gene: TRBV7-2
abundance: -
j_gene: TRBJ2-5

CDR3aa: CSARDGERGNYGYTF
CDR3nt: TGCAGTGCTAGAGATGGGGAGAGGGGGAACTATGGCTACACCTTC
d_gene: -
v_gene: TRBV20-1
abundance: few
j_gene: TRBJ1-2

CDR3aa: CAARPGSYNSPLHF
CDR3nt: TGTGCCGCTCGGCCCGGCTCCTATAATTCACCCCTCCACTTT
d_gene: -
v_gene: TRBV6-5
abundance: few
j_gene: TRBJ1-6

CDR3aa: CASSLVGRANYGYTF
CDR3nt: TGTGCCAGCAGCTTAGTTGGGAGGGCTAACTATGGCTACACCTTC
d_gene: -
v_gene: TRBV7-2
abundance: -
j_gene: TRBJ1-2

CDR3aa: CASTPPPGLTVSYEQYF
CDR3nt: TGTGCCAGCACTCCACCCCCGGGGTTAACGGTCTCCTACGAGCAGTACTTC
d_gene: -
v_gene: TRBV6-4
abundance: -
j_gene: TRBJ2-7

CDR3aa: CSVRPRDRLQETQYF
CDR3nt: TGCAGTGTTCGACCCCGGGACAGATTACAAGAGACCCAGTACTTC
d_gene: TRBD1
v_gene: TRBV20-1
abundance: -
j_gene: TRBJ2-5

CDR3aa: CASRGTGGRGEQYF
CDR3nt: TGTGCCAGCAGGGGGACAGGGGGGAGAGGAGAGCAGTACTTC
d_gene: TRBD1
v_gene: TRBV2
abundance: -
j_gene: TRBJ2-7

CDR3aa: CASSPLSHKETQYF
CDR3nt: TGTGCCAGCAGCCCCCTTTCCCATAAAGAGACCCAGTACTTC
d_gene: -
v_gene: TRBV7-2
abundance: -
j_gene: TRBJ2-5

CDR3aa: CASSLDRMGTEAFF
CDR3nt: TGTGCCAGCAGTCTCGACAGGATGGGCACTGAAGCTTTCTTT
d_gene: -
v_gene: TRBV6-6
abundance: few
j_gene: TRBJ1-1

CDR3aa: CASSFDRYIGYTF
CDR3nt: TGTGCCAGCAGTTTCGACAGGTACATTGGCTACACCTTC
d_gene: -
v_gene: TRBV12-3/TRBV12-4
abundance: -
j_gene: TRBJ1-2

CDR3aa: CASSSSGGLNNLAKNIQYF
CDR3nt: TGTGCCAGCAGCTCCAGCGGGGGGCTCAACAACCTAGCCAAAAACATTCAGTACTTC
d_gene: TRBD2
v_gene: TRBV7-2
abundance: -
j_gene: TRBJ2-4

CDR3aa: CASSINRDRGQYF
CDR3nt: TGTGCCAGCAGCATCAACCGGGACAGGGGGCAGTACTTC
d_gene: TRBD1
v_gene: TRBV7-2
abundance: -
j_gene: TRBJ2-4

CDR3aa: CASSSSGGYNEQYF
CDR3nt: TGTGCCAGCAGCTCATCAGGGGGTTACAACGAGCAGTACTTC
d_gene: TRBD1
v_gene: TRBV7-2
abundance: -
j_gene: TRBJ2-7

CDR3aa: CSARPPGLAGIYEQYF
CDR3nt: TGCAGTGCTAGACCGCCCGGGCTAGCGGGAATTTACGAGCAGTACTTC
d_gene: TRBD2
v_gene: TRBV20-1
abundance: -
j_gene: TRBJ2-7

CDR3aa: CSARVPSLTDTQYF
CDR3nt: TGCAGTGCTAGAGTCCCTAGTCTCACAGATACGCAGTATTTT
d_gene: -
v_gene: TRBV20-1
abundance: -
j_gene: TRBJ2-3

CDR3aa: CASSLGVDRPANEKLFF
CDR3nt: TGTGCCAGCAGCTTGGGCGTTGATAGGCCGGCTAATGAAAAACTGTTTTTT
d_gene: -
v_gene: TRBV7-9
abundance: few
j_gene: TRBJ1-4

CDR3aa: CASSPRTSPGGELFF
CDR3nt: TGCGCCAGCAGCCCCCGGACTAGCCCTGGCGGGGAGCTGTTTTTT
d_gene: TRBD2
v_gene: TRBV4-1
abundance: -
j_gene: TRBJ2-2

CDR3aa: CASSLAQDRGYGYTF
CDR3nt: TGTGCCAGCAGCTTAGCCCAGGACAGAGGCTATGGCTACACCTTC
d_gene: -
v_gene: TRBV7-2
abundance: -
j_gene: TRBJ1-2

CDR3aa: CASSLREFSNQPQHF
CDR3nt: TGTGCCAGCAGCTTGCGGGAATTTAGCAATCAGCCCCAGCATTTT
d_gene: -
v_gene: TRBV5-8
abundance: -
j_gene: TRBJ1-5

CDR3aa: CASSYGSPVGTDTQYF
CDR3nt: TGTGCCAGCAGTTACGGGTCTCCTGTGGGCACAGATACGCAGTATTTT
d_gene: -
v_gene: TRBV6-6
abundance: few
j_gene: TRBJ2-3

CDR3aa: CASRPRTGPYEQYF
CDR3nt: TGTGCCAGCAGACCGAGGACAGGGCCCTACGAGCAGTACTTC
d_gene: TRBD1
v_gene: TRBV7-8
abundance: few
j_gene: TRBJ2-7

CDR3aa: CASSLLSSNTQYF
CDR3nt: TGTGCCAGCAGCTTATTATCGTCAAATACGCAGTATTTT
d_gene: -
v_gene: TRBV7-9
abundance: few
j_gene: TRBJ2-3

CDR3aa: CASSSWTASLQETQYF
CDR3nt: TGCGCCAGCAGCTCCTGGACAGCGAGTTTGCAAGAGACCCAGTACTTC
d_gene: -
v_gene: TRBV5-1
abundance: -
j_gene: TRBJ2-5

CDR3aa: CASSLIGGAGYEQYF
CDR3nt: TGCGCCAGCAGCTTGATTGGGGGGGCTGGCTACGAGCAGTACTTC
d_gene: -
v_gene: TRBV5-1
abundance: -
j_gene: TRBJ2-7

CDR3aa: CASSFDELVNQPQHF
CDR3nt: TGTGCCAGCAGTTTTGACGAGCTAGTCAATCAGCCCCAGCATTTT
d_gene: -
v_gene: TRBV12-3/TRBV12-4
abundance: -
j_gene: TRBJ1-5

CDR3aa: CASSQGITDTQYF
CDR3nt: TGTGCCAGCAGCCAGGGGATTACAGATACGCAGTATTTT
d_gene: -
v_gene: TRBV9
abundance: many
j_gene: TRBJ2-3

CDR3aa: CASSWTGLETQFF
CDR3nt: TGTGCCAGCAGCTGGACAGGCCTAGAGACCCAGTTCTTC
d_gene: TRBD1
v_gene: TRBV12-3/TRBV12-4
abundance: -
j_gene: TRBJ2-1

CDR3aa: CASSPARAEQYF
CDR3nt: TGTGCCAGCTCACCCGCCAGGGCTGAGCAGTACTTC
d_gene: -
v_gene: TRBV18
abundance: -
j_gene: TRBJ2-5

CDR3aa: CAGSLAPDLDSGANVLTF
CDR3nt: TGTGCCGGCAGTTTAGCGCCGGATCTAGACTCTGGGGCCAATGTCCTGACTTTC
d_gene: -
v_gene: TRBV12-3/TRBV12-4
abundance: -
j_gene: TRBJ2-6

CDR3aa: CASSFLGGTETQYF
CDR3nt: TGTGCCAGCAGCTTCCTAGGGGGGACAGAGACCCAGTACTTC
d_gene: -
v_gene: TRBV11-2
abundance: -
j_gene: TRBJ2-5

CDR3aa: CASTGDRRNEQFF
CDR3nt: TGTGCCAGCACCGGAGACAGAAGAAATGAGCAGTTCTTC
d_gene: -
v_gene: TRBV6-2/TRBV6-3
abundance: few
j_gene: TRBJ2-1

CDR3aa: CASSQVGGETLYF
CDR3nt: TGTGCCAGCAGCCAAGTCGGTGGAGAGACCCTGTACTTC
d_gene: -
v_gene: TRBV14
abundance: -
j_gene: TRBJ2-5

CDR3aa: CATSREEDEQYF
CDR3nt: TGTGCCACCAGCAGAGAAGAGGACGAGCAGTACTTC
d_gene: -
v_gene: TRBV15
abundance: once
j_gene: TRBJ2-7

CDR3aa: CASSQDPAGFGEQFF
CDR3nt: TGTGCCAGCAGCCAAGATCCCGCGGGTTTCGGTGAGCAGTTCTTC
d_gene: -
v_gene: TRBV4-2
abundance: -
j_gene: TRBJ2-1

CDR3aa: CSAEGTLTLAKNIQYF
CDR3nt: TGCAGTGCGGAGGGCACCCTGACTCTAGCCAAAAACATTCAGTACTTC
d_gene: -
v_gene: TRBV20-1
abundance: -
j_gene: TRBJ2-4

CDR3aa: CASSLGMGHLSGGYTF
CDR3nt: TGTGCCAGCAGCTTAGGCATGGGCCACCTTTCGGGTGGCTACACCTTC
d_gene: -
v_gene: TRBV7-9
abundance: -
j_gene: TRBJ1-2